Shown below are 21 T cell receptor beta chains from a single sample sequenced in a study of blood T cell repertoires in COVID-19. The data were produced by immunoSEQ multiplex PCR, yet TCRdb's version contains in-frame clones alone and is incomplete. The table includes some 140,000 clones, 65% to 90% detected once. The sample was peripheral blood. Source of these receptors: a woman in her fifties or sixties with COVID-19, enrolled during active disease.

The chain uses TRBV14 and TRBJ1-6; D might be TRBD1 (5 bases). CDR3 length equals 14 residues. Looked up from germline, CDR1 is SGHDN and CDR2 is FVKESK. Between the trimmed V and J ends, which lost 3 bases and 10 bases, there was a span of 13 bases. As DNA, the CDR3 is TGTGCCAGCAGCCAGGGGGGAATAGGATCACCCCTCCACTTT. Translated: CASSQGGIGSPLHF.

The chain uses TRBV27 and TRBJ1-2; D unclear. Germline V lookup: CDR1 MNHEY, CDR2 SMNVEV (reference sequence). This CDR3 spans 13 amino acids. V was pared by 9 bases and J by 7 bases, with 18 bases between. CDR3 bases: TGTGCCAGTTTTCCAGGTGAGCGGGGTGGCTACACCTTC. Amino acids: CASFPGERGGYTF.

This clone was detected once. The rearrangement links TRBV2 to TRBJ1-2; D is uncertain. The germline V gene encodes CDR1 SNHLY and CDR2 FYNNEI. Trimming took 4 bases from V and 8 from J, leaving 14 bases between them. This CDR3 comprises 13 residues. The CDR3 region is CASSVAGLEGYTF. In nucleotides, the CDR3 is TGTGCCAGCAGTGTAGCCGGGTTGGAGGGCTACACCTTC.

This chain joins TRBV2 and TRBJ2-5; 8 nucleotides match TRBD2. V was clipped by 8 bases and J by 4 bases; unmatched bases: 9. CDR1 is SNHLY and CDR2 is FYNNEI in the germline V gene. The CDR3 length is 14 residues. CDR3 nucleotides: TGTGCCAGCGGCCGGGGGGGACTAGTAGAGACCCAGTACTTC. Residues: CASGRGGLVETQYF. Full variable domain (missing parts from reference TRBV2 and TRBJ2-5): EPEVTQTPSHQVTQMGQEVILRCVPISNHLYFYWYRQILGQKVEFLVSFYNNEISEKSEIFDDQFSVERPDGSNFTLKIRSTKLEDSAMYFCASGRGGLVETQYFGPGTRLLVL.

The chain employs TRBV6-5 and TRBJ1-6; weak D call: TRBD1 (6 bases). The CDR3 runs to 15 residues. V gave up 7 bases and J gave up 3 bases, with 13 bases separating them. In germline, CDR1 is MNHEY, CDR2 SVGAGI. CDR3 DNA: TGTGCCAGCAATCCAGGACAGAACTATAATTCACCCCTCCACTTT. It specifies CASNPGQNYNSPLHF.

There are a few counts of this clone. V is TRBV4-1 and J is TRBJ1-5; possible D gene TRBD1, 6 bases. Deletions cut 1 base from V and 0 bases from J, with 13 bases between. CDR3 size: 17 residues. The germline CDR1 and CDR2 sequences are MGHRA and YSYEKL. CDR3 coding DNA: TGCGCCAGCAGCCAAGCGGGGGGCAAGACTAGCAATCAGCCCCAGCATTTT. Protein product: CASSQAGGKTSNQPQHF.

This rearrangement joins TRBV5-5 to TRBJ2-3, with 8 nucleotides matching TRBD2. Trimming cost V 4 bases and J 9 bases; bases outside gene matches: 4. The CDR3 contains 12 residues. From germline, CDR1 is SGHKS and CDR2 YYEKEE (reference sequence). The CDR3: CASSAGLGTQYF. The CDR3 DNA reads as TGTGCCAGCAGCGCGGGACTAGGGACGCAGTATTTT.

This clone was observed once. The V and J genes are TRBV2 and TRBJ2-1; TRBD2 aligns across 11 bases. This CDR3 has 15 amino acids. Unmatched junction bases numbered 5, after V lost 9 bases and J lost 1 base. The germline V gene has CDR1 SNHLY and CDR2 FYNNEI. For the CDR3, the DNA is TGTGCCAGTCCTCTAGCGGGAGGTTCCTACAATGAGCAGTTCTTC. Protein sequence: CASPLAGGSYNEQFF. Supplemented by reference TRBV2 and TRBJ2-1, the full variable domain reads EPEVTQTPSHQVTQMGQEVILRCVPISNHLYFYWYRQILGQKVEFLVSFYNNEISEKSEIFDDQFSVERPDGSNFTLKIRSTKLEDSAMYFCASPLAGGSYNEQFFGPGTRLTVL.

The chain joins TRBV6-6 to TRBJ2-1; 13 bases line up with TRBD2. The V segment lost 6 bases and the J segment 3 bases; nucleotides outside the gene matches: 2. In germline, CDR1 is MNHNY, CDR2 SVGAGI (reference sequence). The CDR3 is 15 amino acids. The chain's CDR3 is CASSRLAGGYNEQFF. CDR3 DNA sequence: TGTGCCAGCAGCAGACTAGCGGGAGGCTACAATGAGCAGTTCTTC.

The gene calls are TRBV4-1 and TRBJ2-5; D unclear. Germline V gene lookup returns CDR1 MGHRA and CDR2 YSYEKL. The V and J ends lost 0 bases and 4 bases respectively, with 6 bases between them. The CDR3 length is 13 residues. DNA of the CDR3: TGCGCCAGCAGCCAAGATAGAGGAGAGACCCAGTACTTC. Translated: CASSQDRGETQYF.

This clone occurred a few times. The chain has TRBV10-3 and TRBJ1-1; TRBD1 matches 7 bases. This CDR3 contains 15 residues. The germline CDR1 and CDR2 sequences are ENHRY and SYGVKD. The J segment lost 5 bases and the V segment lost 6 bases, leaving 12 bases of the junction unmatched. As DNA, the CDR3 is TGTGCCATCAGCCCCTCAGGGGGTAGGGGGACTGAAGCTTTCTTT. Amino acids: CAISPSGGRGTEAFF.

This clone came up once. As DNA, the CDR3 is TGTGCCAGCAGCCTCATAGCTTCGGATACGCAGTATTTT. This codes for CASSLIASDTQYF. V usage is TRBV12-3 or TRBV12-4 and J usage is TRBJ2-3; D is undetermined. This CDR3 is built from 13 residues. V gave up 6 bases and J gave up 6 bases, with 13 bases separating them.

There are a few counts of this clone. V and J are TRBV19 and TRBJ1-5; D is unresolved. V dropped 3 bases and J dropped 0 bases, with 6 bases sitting between them. The CDR3 covers 14 residues. Germline CDR1 is LNHDA and CDR2 is SQIVND (reference sequence). CDR3 DNA: TGTGCCAGTAGTATCCCAATTAGCAATCAGCCCCAGCATTTT. Its translation is CASSIPISNQPQHF.

V gene TRBV10-2 combines with J gene TRBJ2-7; possible D gene TRBD1, 5 bases. The V gene lost 7 bases and the J gene lost 7 bases, with 20 bases spanning the gap. The CDR3 is 14 amino acids. Germline loops: CDR1 WSHSY, CDR2 SAAADI. The CDR3 DNA is TGCGCCAGCAAGGATATAAGGGGTCCTGGGGAGCAGTACGTC. Amino acid sequence: CASKDIRGPGEQYV.

The CDR3 region is CSVVQVQGNYGYTF. In DNA, the CDR3 is TGCAGCGTTGTACAAGTACAGGGAAACTATGGCTACACCTTC. The chain combines TRBV29-1 with TRBJ1-2; D may be TRBD1 (6 bases). Trimming took off 4 bases at V and 2 bases at J, with 14 bases between the two ends. The CDR3 extends over 14 amino acids. The V gene's germline CDR1 is SQVTM and CDR2 ANQGSEA.

The gene calls are TRBV6-5 and TRBJ2-3, with a possible D match to TRBD1 (5 bases). CDR1 MNHEY and CDR2 SVGAGI come from the germline V gene. V was shortened by 7 bases and J by 3 bases, with 8 bases between the two germline ends. The CDR3 spans 12 residues. The CDR3 DNA sequence: TGTGCCAGCAAGGGGCAGACAGATACGCAGTATTTT. Protein: CASKGQTDTQYF.

The chain has TRBV5-5 and TRBJ2-7; 11 bases are shared with TRBD1. The junction had 6 bases not matched to a gene; V was cut back by 4 bases and J by 0 bases. Germline V gene sequence: CDR1 SGHKS, CDR2 YYEKEE (reference sequence). The CDR3 extends over 16 amino acids. CDR3 sequence reads: CASSAGTGGSSYEQYV. The CDR3 DNA reads as TGTGCCAGCAGCGCCGGGACAGGGGGGAGCTCCTACGAGCAGTACGTC.

Comment on this clone: Other DNA variants within this sample encode the same CDR3. The chain uses TRBV14 and TRBJ1-2; D is ambiguous. CDR1 and CDR2 from the germline V gene are SGHDN and FVKESK. This CDR3 has 14 amino acids. Between the trimmed V and J ends, which lost 0 bases and 5 bases, there was a span of 10 bases. CDR3 DNA: TGTGCCAGCAGCCAAGATAGAATTCTTTATGGCTACACCTTC. Amino acids: CASSQDRILYGYTF. Using reference TRBV14 and TRBJ1-2 for the parts outside the CDR3, the full variable domain is EAGVTQFPSHSVIEKGQTVTLRCDPISGHDNLYWYRRVMGKEIKFLLHFVKESKQDESGMPNNRFLAERTGGTYSTLKVQPAELEDSGVYFCASSQDRILYGYTFGSGTRLTVV.

CDR3 nucleotides: TGTGCCAGCAGCCAGAGGTTGAGCGGGAGGATCAATGAGCAGTTCTTC. Amino acid sequence: CASSQRLSGRINEQFF. The chain employs TRBV3-1 (or the pseudogene TRBV3-2) and TRBJ2-1, with TRBD2 identical over 9 bases. Germline CDR1 is LGHDT and CDR2 is YNNKEL (reference sequence). With V trimmed by 3 bases and J by 6 bases, 9 bases remained unmatched. This CDR3 region has 16 residues.

This chain connects TRBV6-4 to TRBJ1-1; no definite D call. CDR3 length: 15 residues. Germline CDR1 and CDR2: MRHNA and SNTAGT. The V end was cut by 7 bases, the J end by 0 bases, with 15 bases between. The chain's CDR3 is CASTERVGMNTEAFF. In nucleotides, the CDR3 is TGTGCCAGCACCGAGAGGGTGGGTATGAACACTGAAGCTTTCTTT.

A note on this clone: Other DNA sequences in the sample encode the same CDR3. The chain carries TRBV15 and TRBJ1-2; D uncertain. This CDR3 has 12 amino acids. The ends were cut back, 0 bases at V and 8 bases at J, with 7 bases in the middle. Germline-derived CDR1 and CDR2 are LNHNV and YYDKDF (reference sequence). CDR3 residues: CATSRERRGYTF. The CDR3 DNA reads TGTGCCACCAGCAGAGAACGGAGGGGCTACACCTTC.